This TCR beta chain was recorded in a study of cytomegalovirus exposure and HLA in healthy donors. General study findings and limits: Reports described diagnosis of cytomegalovirus status by the classifier as highly specific and sensitive.

This clone was counted between two and nine times. What it recognizes is unknown. Primers for the PCR totalled 60 Vbeta and 13 Jbeta. Generated by immunoSEQ multiplex PCR, the TCRdb table keeps only in-frame clones and is missing some. In the table there are fewer than 150,000 clones, 55% to 80% of which are singletons. Every donor was a healthy person donating bone marrow. Specimen: PBMCs. The receptor was isolated from a human donor in good health.

In nucleotides, the CDR3 is TGCGCCAGCAGCCGTGGACAGGGGGCTGGAAACACCATATATTTT. This encodes CASSRGQGAGNTIYF. The chain couples TRBV5-1 to TRBJ1-3, with TRBD1 identical over 10 bases. The CDR3 is 15 residues long. The germline CDR1 and CDR2 sequences are SGHRS and YFSETQ. The V segment lost 4 bases and the J segment 2 bases; nucleotides outside the gene matches: 3.